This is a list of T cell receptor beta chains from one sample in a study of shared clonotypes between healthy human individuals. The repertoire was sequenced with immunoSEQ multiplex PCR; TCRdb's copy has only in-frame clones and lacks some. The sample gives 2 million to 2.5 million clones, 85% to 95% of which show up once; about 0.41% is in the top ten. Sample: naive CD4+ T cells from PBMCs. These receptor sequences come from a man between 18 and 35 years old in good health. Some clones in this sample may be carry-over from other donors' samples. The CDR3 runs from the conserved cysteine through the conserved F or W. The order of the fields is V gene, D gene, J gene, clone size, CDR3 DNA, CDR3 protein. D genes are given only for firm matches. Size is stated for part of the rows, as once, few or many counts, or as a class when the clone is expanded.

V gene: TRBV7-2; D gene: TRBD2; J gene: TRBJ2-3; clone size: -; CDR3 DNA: TGTGCCAGCAGCCAAAGTATGGCGGGGGACGGTCTGCAGTATTTT; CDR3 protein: CASSQSMAGDGLQYF
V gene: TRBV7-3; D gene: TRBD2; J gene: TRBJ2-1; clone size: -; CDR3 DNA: TGTGCCAGCAGCCCTATAGCGGGATCCTACAATGAGCAGTTCTTC; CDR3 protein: CASSPIAGSYNEQFF
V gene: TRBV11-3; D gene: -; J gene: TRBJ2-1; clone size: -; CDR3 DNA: TGTGCCAGCAGCTTTATCATGGGTAATGAGCAGTTCTTC; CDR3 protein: CASSFIMGNEQFF
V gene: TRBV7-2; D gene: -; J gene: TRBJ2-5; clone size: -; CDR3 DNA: TGTGCCAGCACCCCCTCGCGGCTCCTGGAGACCCAGTACTTC; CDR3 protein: CASTPSRLLETQYF
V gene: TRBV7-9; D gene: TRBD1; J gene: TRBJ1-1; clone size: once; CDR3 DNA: TGTGCCAGCAGCACCGGACAGGGTGGCACTGAAGCTTTCTTT; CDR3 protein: CASSTGQGGTEAFF
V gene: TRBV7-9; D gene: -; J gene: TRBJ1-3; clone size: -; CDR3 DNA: TGTGCCAGCAGCTTAATAGGGACCTCTGGAAACACCATATATTTT; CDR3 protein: CASSLIGTSGNTIYF
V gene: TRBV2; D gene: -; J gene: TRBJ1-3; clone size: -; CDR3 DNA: TGTGCCAGCTGGGGGAGGAGCGCTGGAAACACCATATATTTT; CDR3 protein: CASWGRSAGNTIYF
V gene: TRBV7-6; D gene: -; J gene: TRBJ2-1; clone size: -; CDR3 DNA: TGTGCCAGCAGCAGAATACGGGACCACGATGTGCAGTTCTTC; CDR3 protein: CASSRIRDHDVQFF
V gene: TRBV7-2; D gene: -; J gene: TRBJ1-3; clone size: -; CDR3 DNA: TGTGCCAGCAGCTTAATCAGTAGCTCTGGAAACACCATATATTTT; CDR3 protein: CASSLISSSGNTIYF
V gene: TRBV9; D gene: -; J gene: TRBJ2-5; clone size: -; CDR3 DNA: TGTGCCAGCAGCGCCACAGGAGGTCCTACAGGCGTGGGGGCCCAGTACTTC; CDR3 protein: CASSATGGPTGVGAQYF
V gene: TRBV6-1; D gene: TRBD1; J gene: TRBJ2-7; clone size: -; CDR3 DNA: TGTGCCAGCACGCTGGGGACAGGGATTTACGAGCAGTACTTC; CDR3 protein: CASTLGTGIYEQYF
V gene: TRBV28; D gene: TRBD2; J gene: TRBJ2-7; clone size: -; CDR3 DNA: TGTGCCAGCACTCGGGGACTAGCGGGATTTAGCTCCTACGAGCAGTACTTC; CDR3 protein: CASTRGLAGFSSYEQYF
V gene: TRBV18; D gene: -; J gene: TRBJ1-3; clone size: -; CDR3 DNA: TGTGCCAGCTCACTCGACTCCCCCTTCTGGCCGGAGAGAAACACCATATATTTT; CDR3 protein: CASSLDSPFWPERNTIYF
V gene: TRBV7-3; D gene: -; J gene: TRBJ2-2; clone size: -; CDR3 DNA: TGTGCCAGCAGCTTAAATCGCGGAACCGGGGAGCTGTTTTTT; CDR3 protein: CASSLNRGTGELFF
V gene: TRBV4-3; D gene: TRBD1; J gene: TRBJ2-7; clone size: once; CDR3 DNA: TGCGCCAGCAGCCGACAGGGAACCCACGAGCAGTACTTC; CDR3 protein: CASSRQGTHEQYF
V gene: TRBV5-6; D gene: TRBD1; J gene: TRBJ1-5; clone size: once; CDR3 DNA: TGTGCCAGCAGCTTGGGACAGGGGAGCAATCAGCCCCAGCATTTT; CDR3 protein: CASSLGQGSNQPQHF
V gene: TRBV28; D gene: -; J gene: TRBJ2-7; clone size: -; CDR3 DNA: TGTGCCAGCAGTTCGCTTCCCTACGAGCAGTACTTC; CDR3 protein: CASSSLPYEQYF
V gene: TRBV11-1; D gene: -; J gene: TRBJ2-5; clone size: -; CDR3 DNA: TGTGCCAGCAGCTTATTTCAGGAAAGGGAGACCCAGTACTTC; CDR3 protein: CASSLFQERETQYF
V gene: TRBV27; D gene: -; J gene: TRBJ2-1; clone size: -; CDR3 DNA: TGTGCCAGCAGTCCCCTTAGCGGCCCGGGGAATGAGCAGTTCTTC; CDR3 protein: CASSPLSGPGNEQFF
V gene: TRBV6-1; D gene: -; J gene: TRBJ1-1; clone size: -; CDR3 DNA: TGTGCCAGCAGTGAAGCCTGGAGGCCACCCCAGAACACTGAAGCTTTCTTT; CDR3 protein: CASSEAWRPPQNTEAFF
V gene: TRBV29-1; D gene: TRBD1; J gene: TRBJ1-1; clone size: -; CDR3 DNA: TGCAGCGTCGTCGGACAGGGATTTACTCAAGCTTTCTTT; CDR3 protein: CSVVGQGFTQAFF
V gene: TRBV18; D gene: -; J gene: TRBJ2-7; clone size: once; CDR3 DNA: TGTGCCAGCTCACCTAACCTTGCGCAGGCCTCCTACGAGCAGTACTTC; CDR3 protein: CASSPNLAQASYEQYF
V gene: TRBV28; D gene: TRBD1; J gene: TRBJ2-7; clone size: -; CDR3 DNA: TGTGCCAGCAGTGAGGACAGGGGCCACTACGAGCAGTACTTC; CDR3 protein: CASSEDRGHYEQYF
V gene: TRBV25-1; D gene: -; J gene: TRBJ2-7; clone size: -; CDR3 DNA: TGTGCCAGCAGTCAAGGATCAGGCTACGAGCAGTACTTC; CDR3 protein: CASSQGSGYEQYF
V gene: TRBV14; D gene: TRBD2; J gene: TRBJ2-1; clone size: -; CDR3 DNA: TGTGCCAGCAGCCAAACTAGCGTCTCCTACAATGAGCAGTTCTTC; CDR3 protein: CASSQTSVSYNEQFF
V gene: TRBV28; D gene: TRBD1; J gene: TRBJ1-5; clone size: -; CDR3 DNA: TGTGCCAGCAGTTCGGACAGGATTAATCAGCCCCAGCATTTT; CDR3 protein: CASSSDRINQPQHF
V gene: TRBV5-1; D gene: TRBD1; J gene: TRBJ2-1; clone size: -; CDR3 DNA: TGCGCCAGCAGCTTTTCTGGACAGGTGGGGTTCTTC; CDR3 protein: CASSFSGQVGFF
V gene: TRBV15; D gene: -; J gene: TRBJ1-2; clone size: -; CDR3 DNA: TGTGCCACCAGCAGAGATCGGGTGGCTGGCTACACCTTC; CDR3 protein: CATSRDRVAGYTF
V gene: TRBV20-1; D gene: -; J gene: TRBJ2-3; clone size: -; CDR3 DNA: TGCAGTGCTAGCAGCGGGGATACGCAGTATTTT; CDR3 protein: CSASSGDTQYF
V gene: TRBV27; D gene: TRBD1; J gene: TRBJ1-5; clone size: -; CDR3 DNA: TGTGCCAGCAGTCCCCGACAGGGGGCGGGGAGCAATCAGCCCCAGCATTTT; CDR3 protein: CASSPRQGAGSNQPQHF
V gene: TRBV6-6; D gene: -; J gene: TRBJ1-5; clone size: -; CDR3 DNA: TGTGCCAGCAGTTACATCGGCAGCAATCAGCCCCAGCATTTT; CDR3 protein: CASSYIGSNQPQHF
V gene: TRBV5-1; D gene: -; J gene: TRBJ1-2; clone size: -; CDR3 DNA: TGCGCCAGCAGCTTGGGTGCGGGCAGGGCCGATGGCTACACCTTC; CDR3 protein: CASSLGAGRADGYTF
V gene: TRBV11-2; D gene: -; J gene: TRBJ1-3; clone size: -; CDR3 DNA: TGTGCCAGCAGCCTTGGGGGAAACACCATATATTTT; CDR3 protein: CASSLGGNTIYF
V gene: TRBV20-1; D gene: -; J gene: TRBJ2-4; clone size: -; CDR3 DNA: TGCAGTGCTTCCTCTCCAAAGATTCAGTACTTC; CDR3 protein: CSASSPKIQYF
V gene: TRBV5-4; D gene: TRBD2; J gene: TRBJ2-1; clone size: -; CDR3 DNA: TGTGCCAGCCGAACCGGGACTAGCGGGAGCTCTGAGCAGTTCTTC; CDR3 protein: CASRTGTSGSSEQFF
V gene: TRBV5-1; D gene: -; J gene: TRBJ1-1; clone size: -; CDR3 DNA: TGCGCCAGCACGAATCCGGGGGGCACTGAAGCTTTCTTT; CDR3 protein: CASTNPGGTEAFF
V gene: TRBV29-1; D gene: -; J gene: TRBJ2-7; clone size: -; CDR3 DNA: TGCAGCGTTTATCGCGGACCCAACTCCTACGAGCAGTACTTC; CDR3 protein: CSVYRGPNSYEQYF
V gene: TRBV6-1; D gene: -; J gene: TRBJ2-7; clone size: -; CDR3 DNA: TGTGCCATACAGGGTTCCTACGAGCAGTACTTC; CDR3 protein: CAIQGSYEQYF
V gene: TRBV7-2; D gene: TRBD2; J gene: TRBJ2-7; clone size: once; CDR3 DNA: TGTGCCAGCAGCTTAATCGGCACTAGCGGGACTCGTCCTCCTCGCGAGCAGTACTTC; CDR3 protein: CASSLIGTSGTRPPREQYF
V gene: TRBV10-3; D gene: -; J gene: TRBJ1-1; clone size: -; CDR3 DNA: TGTGCCATCATGTCGGAGAGATTTAACACTGAAGCTTTCTTT; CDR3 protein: CAIMSERFNTEAFF
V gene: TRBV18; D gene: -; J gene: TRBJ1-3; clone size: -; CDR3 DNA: TGTGCCAGCTCACCCCAAGGGGACGACAGTTCTTCCTCTGGAAACACCATATATTTT; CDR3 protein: CASSPQGDDSSSSGNTIYF
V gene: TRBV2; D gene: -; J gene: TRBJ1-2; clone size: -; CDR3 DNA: TGTGCCAGCGGCAGAAAATCCGGAGGCTACACCTTC; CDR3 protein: CASGRKSGGYTF
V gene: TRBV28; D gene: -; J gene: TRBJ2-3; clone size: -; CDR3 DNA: TGTGCCAGCAGATCCGGTGGGAGCGGGGATACGCAGTATTTT; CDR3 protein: CASRSGGSGDTQYF
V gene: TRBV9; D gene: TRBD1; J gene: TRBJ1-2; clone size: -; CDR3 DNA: TGTGCCAGCAGCCCTGGACAGGGAGATGGCTACACCTTC; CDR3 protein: CASSPGQGDGYTF
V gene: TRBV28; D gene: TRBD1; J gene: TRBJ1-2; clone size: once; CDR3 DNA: TGTGCCAGCAGTTTAGCGACAGGGGTGGGTGGCTACACCTTC; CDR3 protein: CASSLATGVGGYTF
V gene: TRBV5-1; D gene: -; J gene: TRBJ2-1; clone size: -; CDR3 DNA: TGCGCCAGCAGCCTTACCCCGGGGGCCAATGAGCAGTTCTTC; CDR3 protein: CASSLTPGANEQFF
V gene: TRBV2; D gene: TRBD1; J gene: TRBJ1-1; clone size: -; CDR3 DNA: TGTGCCAGCAGTCGTACAGGGGGCCTTGAAGCTTTCTTT; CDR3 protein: CASSRTGGLEAFF
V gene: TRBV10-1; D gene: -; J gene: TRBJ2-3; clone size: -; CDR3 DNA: TGCGCCAGCAGCACTACCACAGATACGCAGTATTTT; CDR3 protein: CASSTTTDTQYF
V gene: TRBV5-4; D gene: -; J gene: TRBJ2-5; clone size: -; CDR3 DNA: TGTGCCAGCAGCTTGGTTAGTAGCGGAGAGACCCAGTACTTC; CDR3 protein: CASSLVSSGETQYF
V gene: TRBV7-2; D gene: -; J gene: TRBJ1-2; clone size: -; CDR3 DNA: TGTGCCAGCAGCGCCGCCAAGAACTATGGCTACACCTTC; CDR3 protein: CASSAAKNYGYTF
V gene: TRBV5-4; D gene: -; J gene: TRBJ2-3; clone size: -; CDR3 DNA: TGTGCCAGCAGGTGGGAGGGGGCAGATACGCAGTATTTT; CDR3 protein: CASRWEGADTQYF
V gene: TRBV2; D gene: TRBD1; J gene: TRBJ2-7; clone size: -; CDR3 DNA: TGTGCCAGCCGGGGACAGGGGGCCCACGAGCAGTACTTC; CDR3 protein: CASRGQGAHEQYF
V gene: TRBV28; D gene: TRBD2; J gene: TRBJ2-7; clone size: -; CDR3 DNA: TGTGCCAGCAGTTCTGGTGGGACTAGCGGGAAGTACGAGCAGTACTTC; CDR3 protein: CASSSGGTSGKYEQYF